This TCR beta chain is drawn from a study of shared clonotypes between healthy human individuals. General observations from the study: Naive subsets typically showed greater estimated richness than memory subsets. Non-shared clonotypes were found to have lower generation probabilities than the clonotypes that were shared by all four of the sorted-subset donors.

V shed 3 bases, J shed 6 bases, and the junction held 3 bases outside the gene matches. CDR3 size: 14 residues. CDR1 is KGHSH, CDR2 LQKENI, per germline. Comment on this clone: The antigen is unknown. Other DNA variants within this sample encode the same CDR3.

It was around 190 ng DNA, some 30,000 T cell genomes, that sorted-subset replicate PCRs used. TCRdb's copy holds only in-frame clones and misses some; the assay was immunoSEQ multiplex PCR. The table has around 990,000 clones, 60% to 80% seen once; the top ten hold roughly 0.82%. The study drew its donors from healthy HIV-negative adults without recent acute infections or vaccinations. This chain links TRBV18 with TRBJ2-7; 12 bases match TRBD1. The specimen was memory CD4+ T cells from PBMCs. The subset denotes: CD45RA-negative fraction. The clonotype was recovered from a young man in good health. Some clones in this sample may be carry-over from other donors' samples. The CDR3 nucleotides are TGTGCCAGCTCACCCGGGACAGGGGGCGGCGAGCAGTACTTC. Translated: CASSPGTGGGEQYF.